This entry is about one T cell receptor beta chain. Its antigen is currently unknown. This entry is derived from a study of Tregs in tolerant kidney transplant recipients. Overall study results and limits: Nucleotide sequences could not be compared across some patients' samples due to primer changes. The most relevant donor-specific Treg TCRbeta repertoire apparently came from expansion with activated donor B cells.

The assay was immunoSEQ multiplex PCR, and TCRdb's table has in-frame clones only and misses some. The sample holds about 100,000 clones; 90% to 95% are singletons and the top ten take approximately 0.48%. The starting material was CD4+ T cells from blood, obtained before the transplant. The source of this sequence is a human donor who received a combined kidney and bone marrow transplant.

This chain's CDR3 is CASSSGTSGTTSSYNEQFF. CDR3 coding DNA: TGTGCCAGCAGCTCCGGGACTAGCGGGACTACGAGCTCCTACAATGAGCAGTTCTTC. The V call is TRBV7-3, the J call TRBJ2-1; TRBD2 aligns across 13 bases. With V trimmed by 4 bases and J by 0 bases, 9 bases remained unmatched. The CDR3 has 19 residues. Germline CDR1 SGHTA, CDR2 FQGTGA.